This TCR beta chain was identified during a study of T cells in Graves' hyperthyroidism and ophthalmopathy. The overall study: Pretreatment peripheral blood was obtained at initial diagnosis.

Study-level results: Most expanded thyroid clonotypes above 0.001 recurred in blood.

Clinical symptoms, serum thyroxine and TRAb, thyroid ultrasound and orbital computed tomography together formed the diagnostic basis. Fresh peripheral blood, approximately 10 ml, was the source of the PBMCs. RNA transcripts served as the template for amplifying TCR beta CDR3 regions. Primed by the HTBI set, a first-round RT-PCR was run on the TCR CDR3. TCRdb independently ran MiXCR on the multiplex PCR reads; one entry per CDR3 protein. The sample shows hundreds of thousands of distinct CDR3 sequences, around a sixth of them seen only once. The CDR3 length is 13 residues. V lost 1 base and J 6 bases, leaving 11 bases between the germline ends. Germline loops: CDR1 DFQATT, CDR2 SNEGSKA (reference sequence). This clonotype showed up many times. No antigen is known for it.

The sequence was obtained from a woman aged 45-59 years with Graves' hyperthyroidism that later progressed to Graves' ophthalmopathy. Material for sequencing was blood. This chain uses TRBV20-1 with TRBJ2-3; D gene unclear. DNA for the CDR3: TGCAGTGCTAGAGCTCGCTTGCGGGATACGCAGTATTTT. Translated, it gives CSARARLRDTQYF.